A selection of T cell receptor beta chains follows, all from one sample in a study of regulatory T cells in long-lasting Graves disease. TCRdb recomputed calls from the multiplex PCR reads with MiXCR, one row per CDR3 protein. The sample lists over 450,000 distinct CDR3 sequences, around a fifth occurring once. Sequenced here: peripheral blood mononuclear cells (PBMCs), sampled when the disease was refractory, from a patient treated with antithyroid drugs. The receptors stem from a female donor with Graves disease. Both conserved end residues are part of each CDR3. The D gene is left open where the match is weak. Not every row has a clone size; where given, it reads once, few, many or a size class.

cdr3_length d_call clone_size j_call v_call cdr3_nt cdr3_aa
12 NA many TRBJ1-2 TRBV12-3/TRBV12-4 TGTGCCAGCACCAGGGCACAGTATGGCTACACCTTC CASTRAQYGYTF
16 TRBD1 few TRBJ2-7 TRBV20-1 TGCAGTGCTAGAGCGGCGAACAGGGGAACAACCTACGAGCAGTACTTC CSARAANRGTTYEQYF
16 NA few TRBJ1-6 TRBV4-1 TGCGCCAGCAGCCAATGGGACGGAGCTCTCCCTTCACCCCTCCACTTT CASSQWDGALPSPLHF
15 NA NA TRBJ2-7 TRBV4-2 TGTGCCAGCAGCCAAGATAGTCGACGAGACTACGAGCAGTACTTC CASSQDSRRDYEQYF
14 NA few TRBJ1-2 TRBV30 TGTGCCTGGAGTTTGAATTTGGGGGACTATGGCTACACCTTC CAWSLNLGDYGYTF
12 NA NA TRBJ2-3 TRBV28 TGTGCCAGCACCAGGGACACAGATACGCAGTATTTT CASTRDTDTQYF
13 NA NA TRBJ2-1 TRBV29-1 TGCAGCTCAAGGACCGACTCCTACAATGAGCAGTTCTTC CSSRTDSYNEQFF
18 NA NA TRBJ2-3 TRBV12-5 TGTGCTAGTGGTTTGGTAGTGGGGCGCGGGGATGGCGCAGATACGCAGTATTTT CASGLVVGRGDGADTQYF
15 NA NA TRBJ1-4 TRBV3-1 TGTGCCAGCAGCCAAGAGGGCCCCATTGGTGAAAAACTGTTTTTT CASSQEGPIGEKLFF
17 TRBD2 many TRBJ2-7 TRBV13 TGTGCCAGCAGCCCCCCCCTCCCGGGGACTAGCGACTACGAGCAGTACTTC CASSPPLPGTSDYEQYF
16 TRBD2 NA TRBJ2-7 TRBV28 TGTGCCAGCAGTTTTTCTTTTGGCGGGAGGTCCTACGAGCAGTACTTC CASSFSFGGRSYEQYF
14 NA NA TRBJ1-6 TRBV7-9 TGTGCCAGCAGCTTATGGAGGGGTGATTCACCCCTCCACTTT CASSLWRGDSPLHF
16 TRBD1 many TRBJ1-2 TRBV6-5 TGTGCCAGCAGTTACTTGACACAGGGGTCGAACTATGGCTACACCTTC CASSYLTQGSNYGYTF
14 NA few TRBJ1-1 TRBV6-5 TGTGCCAGCAGTTACTCGCAGGGGCCCACTGAAGCTTTCTTT CASSYSQGPTEAFF
13 NA many TRBJ2-5 TRBV28 TGTGCCAGCAGTCTTGACACCGTGGTGACCCAGTACTTC CASSLDTVVTQYF
13 NA many TRBJ1-1 TRBV27 TGTGCCAGCAGGATTAGTGGGTCCCCTGAAGCTTTCTTT CASRISGSPEAFF
16 NA few TRBJ2-1 TRBV11-2 TGTGCCAGCAGCAGTACCGGGACTGTGCTTCACAATGAGCAGTTCTTC CASSSTGTVLHNEQFF
12 NA many TRBJ1-2 TRBV5-1 TGCGCCAGCAGCTTAGGACAATTTGGCTACACCTTC CASSLGQFGYTF
14 NA many TRBJ2-7 TRBV28 TGTGCCAGCAACGAAGAGACTAGTTCCTACGAGCAGTACTTC CASNEETSSYEQYF
16 TRBD1 many TRBJ1-5 TRBV6-1 TGTGCCAGCTGCCTCGGGGACAGGGCGGGTGGTCAGCCCCAGCATTTT CASCLGDRAGGQPQHF
19 TRBD1 NA TRBJ2-2 TRBV24-1 TGTGCCACCAGTGATTTTGGGACAGGTGGGGCTAGCAACACCGGGGAGCTGTTTTTT CATSDFGTGGASNTGELFF
13 NA NA TRBJ2-1 TRBV28 TGTGCCAGCGGAGTTAGCGGCTACAATGAGCAGTTCTTC CASGVSGYNEQFF
15 NA many TRBJ1-4 TRBV28 TGTGCCAGCAGGGAAGGGACATCCACTGTTGGAAAACTGTTTTTT CASREGTSTVGKLFF
12 NA few TRBJ2-7 TRBV5-6 TGTGCCAGCAGCTCGGGCCCCCTGTTTCAGTACTTC CASSSGPLFQYF
12 NA many TRBJ1-1 TRBV12-3/TRBV12-4 TGTGCCAGCAGTCGGGTGGCCACTGAAGCTTTCTTT CASSRVATEAFF
13 NA NA TRBJ1-3 TRBV2 TGTGCCAGCAGTGAAGTTCTCTGGGAGGCGAATTACTTT CASSEVLWEANYF
18 NA many TRBJ2-5 TRBV28 TGTGCCAGCAGTTTCGCCAAGAGGAGTTCGACCCTCCAAGAGACCCAGTACTTC CASSFAKRSSTLQETQYF